The 23 T cell receptor beta chains given below trace back to one sample, sequenced in a study of shared clonotypes between healthy human individuals. Only CD45RO-negative cells positively selected for CCR7 counted as naive CD8 cells, so terminally differentiated effector memory CD45RA+ cells were excluded. TCRdb's copy holds only in-frame clones and misses some; the assay was immunoSEQ multiplex PCR. Here the sample spans about 2 million clones, roughly 95% being singletons. The sample consisted of naive CD8+ T cells sorted from blood. The receptors originated from a man aged 18 to 29 in good health.

This chain's CDR3 is CASSARQIVATNEKLFF. The CDR3 DNA sequence: TGTGCCAGCAGCGCCAGACAAATTGTTGCAACTAATGAAAAACTGTTTTTT. V usage is TRBV7-6 and J usage is TRBJ1-4, with no clear D. V was clipped by 5 bases and J by 0 bases, with 16 bases between them. CDR1 is SGHVS, CDR2 FNYEAQ, per germline. The CDR3 has 17 amino acids.

The J gene is TRBJ2-1, the V gene TRBV6-5, with unresolved D. V lost 4 bases, J lost 2 bases, and 12 bases lay in between. Germline V lookup: CDR1 MNHEY, CDR2 SVGAGI. The CDR3 contains 15 residues. The CDR3 coding sequence is TGTGCCAGCAGTTGGAGCCCAGATCCCTACAATGAGCAGTTCTTC. Translating it yields CASSWSPDPYNEQFF.

The chain couples TRBV14 to TRBJ2-7, with 11 bases identical to TRBD2. Per the germline V gene, CDR1 is SGHDN and CDR2 is FVKESK. With V trimmed by 1 base and J by 5 bases, 1 base remained unmatched. This CDR3 has 14 residues. This CDR3 is CASSQGLAGNEQYF. The CDR3 DNA sequence: TGTGCCAGCAGCCAAGGACTAGCGGGAAACGAGCAGTACTTC.

The chain is built from TRBV6-5 and TRBJ2-3, with unresolved D. CDR1 is MNHEY, CDR2 SVGAGI, per germline. The V end was cut by 6 bases, the J end by 6 bases, with 13 bases between. This CDR3 has 13 residues. DNA for the CDR3: TGTGCCAGCAGCCACGTGGCTACGGATACGCAGTATTTT. It encodes CASSHVATDTQYF.

The gene calls are TRBV5-1 and TRBJ2-7; no clear D. V lost 5 bases and J lost 0, with 15 bases in between. Germline lookup yields CDR1 SGHRS and CDR2 YFSETQ. This CDR3 comprises 15 residues. The CDR3 protein is CASRESALSSYEQYF. CDR3 bases: TGCGCCAGCAGGGAGAGCGCCCTGAGCTCCTACGAGCAGTACTTC. Variable domain in full (rest from reference TRBV5-1 and TRBJ2-7): KAGVTQTPRYLIKTRGQQVTLSCSPISGHRSVSWYQQTPGQGLQFLFEYFSETQRNKGNFPGRFSGRQFSNSRSEMNVSTLELGDSALYLCASRESALSSYEQYFGPGTRLTVT.

This chain joins TRBV6-5 and TRBJ2-2; D is perhaps TRBD1 (5 bases). The V gene lost 2 bases and the J gene lost 0 bases, with 10 bases spanning the gap. CDR1 and CDR2 from the germline V gene are MNHEY and SVGAGI. This CDR3 region has 16 residues. The DNA for the CDR3 is TGTGCCAGCAGTTACGAAGGGGCTCCGAACACCGGGGAGCTGTTTTTT. The encoded protein is CASSYEGAPNTGELFF.

The chain recombines TRBV5-4 with TRBJ2-5; TRBD1 might be the D (5 bases). Germline CDR1 is SGHNT and CDR2 is YYREEE (reference sequence). Trimming took off 6 bases at V and 0 bases at J, with 9 bases between the two ends. This CDR3 comprises 13 residues. CDR3 loop: CASISDNQETQYF. The CDR3 region has the DNA TGTGCCAGCATCTCGGACAACCAAGAGACCCAGTACTTC.

The chain uses TRBV7-9 and TRBJ2-3; 8 bases agree with TRBD2. The CDR3 is made up of 16 amino acids. Germline V CDR1 and CDR2: SEHNR, FQNEAQ (reference sequence). The junction had 7 bases not matched to a gene; V was cut back by 2 bases and J by 3 bases. CDR3 amino acids: CASSLKPSGGTDTQYF. CDR3 in DNA: TGTGCCAGCAGCTTAAAACCCTCGGGGGGGACAGATACGCAGTATTTT.

The chain couples TRBV5-1 to TRBJ2-3, with 12 nucleotides matching TRBD1. This CDR3 is built from 15 residues. Looked up from germline, CDR1 is SGHRS and CDR2 is YFSETQ. J was trimmed by 6 bases and V by 4 bases; bases with no gene match: 6. In DNA form, the CDR3 reads TGCGCCAGCAGCCCGAGGGACAGGGGGCTTGATACGCAGTATTTT. This gives the protein CASSPRDRGLDTQYF.

This chain connects TRBV5-4 to TRBJ2-5; 9 bases agree with TRBD2. The CDR3 is 15 amino acids. V shed 0 bases, J shed 5 bases, and the junction held 5 bases outside the gene matches. The germline gives CDR1 SGHNT, CDR2 YYREEE (reference sequence). The CDR3 loop is CASSLEGGGAETQYF. CDR3 DNA sequence: TGTGCCAGCAGCTTGGAGGGCGGGGGGGCTGAGACCCAGTACTTC.

This chain uses TRBV7-2 with TRBJ2-1; 12 nucleotides agree with TRBD2. Germline V gene sequence: CDR1 SGHTA, CDR2 FQGNSA. The V and J ends lost 5 bases and 9 bases, in that order; junction bases with no gene match: 5. This CDR3 is built from 14 residues. The CDR3 coding sequence is TGTGCCAGCAGCCCCGGGACTAGCGGGTTTGAGCAGTTCTTC. This sequence encodes CASSPGTSGFEQFF.

The CDR3 sequence: CASSQALDGVGETQYF. The CDR3, as DNA: TGCGCCAGCAGCCAAGCATTGGACGGGGTCGGAGAGACCCAGTACTTC. This chain links TRBV4-3 with TRBJ2-5, with D possibly matching TRBD2 (5 bases). This CDR3 has 16 residues. The V end was cut by 1 base, the J end by 4 bases, with 16 bases between. From germline, CDR1 is LGHNA and CDR2 YSLEER.

As for this clone: The sample holds other DNA sequences that translate to the same CDR3. The chain couples TRBV7-3 to TRBJ2-3, with 8 bases identical to TRBD1. CDR1 is SGHTA and CDR2 is FQGTGA in the germline V gene. V lost 6 bases and J lost 1; bases outside the gene matches: 3. This CDR3 contains 14 residues. The CDR3 nucleotides read TGTGCCAGCAGTCCGACAGGGGGCACAGATACGCAGTATTTT. The encoded protein is CASSPTGGTDTQYF.

This chain joins TRBV5-1 and TRBJ2-3, with D uncertain. Germline-derived CDR1 and CDR2 are SGHRS and YFSETQ. V was pared by 4 bases and J by 2 bases, with 17 bases between. The CDR3 runs 16 residues. In DNA, the CDR3 is TGCGCCAGCAGCGACCCTAGTACCCCCTCCACAGATACGCAGTATTTT. Encoded protein: CASSDPSTPSTDTQYF.

The CDR3 is CATSWRVTGEYSPLHF. CDR3 coding DNA: TGTGCCACCTCTTGGCGGGTAACAGGGGAGTATTCACCCCTCCACTTT. This chain connects TRBV19 to TRBJ1-6; 7 positions agree with TRBD1. The germline CDR1 and CDR2 sequences are LNHDA and SQIVND (reference sequence). V dropped 10 bases and J dropped 8; count of bases not matched to a gene: 17. The CDR3 is 16 residues long.

V gene TRBV5-6 combines with J gene TRBJ2-7; D uncertain. Per the germline V gene, CDR1 is SGHDT and CDR2 is YYEEEE. The CDR3 has 12 amino acids. Trimming took off 2 bases at V and 7 bases at J, with 10 bases between the two ends. As DNA, the CDR3 is TGTGCCAGCAGCTTTGAGAATATGGAGCAGTACTTC. Translation: CASSFENMEQYF.

V is TRBV5-4 and J is TRBJ2-7, with unresolved D. V lost 1 base to trimming and J lost 7 bases, with 9 bases between them. The CDR3 is 12 amino acids. Germline loops: CDR1 SGHNT, CDR2 YYREEE (reference sequence). This chain's CDR3 is CASSLWLSEQYF. CDR3 sequence (DNA): TGTGCCAGCAGCTTGTGGCTTAGTGAGCAGTACTTC. Looking up the rest from reference TRBV5-4 and TRBJ2-7 gives the full variable domain: ETGVTQSPTHLIKTRGQQVTLRCSSQSGHNTVSWYQQALGQGPQFIFQYYREEENGRGNFPPRFSGLQFPNYSSELNVNALELDDSALYLCASSLWLSEQYFGPGTRLTVT.

CDR3 coding DNA: TGTGCCAGCAGCCTGGCGGGCGGTACTCAGCCCCAGCATTTT. It is translated as CASSLAGGTQPQHF. The rearrangement links TRBV9 to TRBJ1-5; D is uncertain. The CDR3 runs to 14 residues. V dropped 4 bases and J dropped 6 bases, with 14 bases sitting between them. CDR1 is SGDLS and CDR2 is YYNGEE in the germline V gene.

Details on this clone: One junction end does not reproduce the germline sequence, and a read error may be involved. The chain uses TRBV5-6 and TRBJ2-4; 7 bases are a match to TRBD1. The germline V gene encodes CDR1 SGHDT and CDR2 YYEEEE. The CDR3 contains 13 residues. The CDR3, as DNA: TGTGCCAGCAGCTTCGGGACAGTATCGGTCAACTTCTTC. Translating it yields CASSFGTVSVNFF.

CDR3 protein: CASIGLAAHEQYF. The CDR3 nucleotides are TGTGCCAGCATTGGACTAGCAGCCCACGAGCAGTACTTC. The chain joins TRBV28 to TRBJ2-7; TRBD2 agrees at 8 bases. CDR1 and CDR2 from the germline V gene are MDHEN and SYDVKM. This CDR3 is built from 13 residues. V was clipped by 7 bases and J by 5 bases; unmatched bases: 7. Using reference TRBV28 and TRBJ2-7 for the parts outside the CDR3, the full variable domain is DVKVTQSSRYLVKRTGEKVFLECVQDMDHENMFWYRQDPGLGLRLIYFSYDVKMKEKGDIPEGYSVSREKKERFSLILESASTNQTSMYLCASIGLAAHEQYFGPGTRLTVT.

The gene calls are TRBV7-2 and TRBJ1-3; TRBD1 is a possible D gene (5 bases). The CDR3 totals 14 residues. Germline CDR1 SGHTA, CDR2 FQGNSA. V dropped 5 bases and J dropped 3 bases, with 11 bases sitting between them. The CDR3 bases are TGTGCCAGCAGCCCGCTGGGGGGTGGAAACACCATATATTTT. It yields the protein CASSPLGGGNTIYF.

About this clone: This sample also contains other DNA sequences that code for the same CDR3. The chain is built from TRBV5-1 and TRBJ2-3; 9 bases match TRBD2. The J segment lost 0 bases and the V segment lost 5 bases, leaving 4 bases of the junction unmatched. The V gene's germline CDR1 is SGHRS and CDR2 YFSETQ. The CDR3 runs 15 residues. CDR3 sequence: CASSPTSGSTDTQYF. The CDR3, as DNA: TGCGCCAGCAGTCCGACTAGCGGTAGCACAGATACGCAGTATTTT.

This chain uses TRBV6-5 with TRBJ2-6; 7 bases map to TRBD1. The CDR3 spans 15 residues. Germline CDR1 is MNHEY and CDR2 is SVGAGI. J gave up 4 bases and V 2 bases, and 2 bases lay outside the gene matches. In DNA, the CDR3 is TGTGCCAGCAGTTACCAGGGGGTCGGGGCCAACGTCCTGACTTTC. Translating it yields CASSYQGVGANVLTF.